A selection of T cell receptor beta chains follows, all from one sample in a study of blood T cells in healthy people across ages. TCRdb re-called the 5' RACE reads through MiXCR, storing one row per CDR3 protein. This table has 900,000 to 950,000 distinct CDR3 sequences, almost 30% appearing once. These data were also reused for a study on T cells of mothers and their children.

Sequenced material: blood. These receptor sequences come from a woman in her thirties or forties in good health. CDR3s include the opening cysteine and the closing phenylalanine or tryptophan. The D gene is left open where the match is weak. Only some rows state a clone size, as once, few, many or a class for expanded clones.

-,-,TRBJ1-1,TRBV27,TGTGCCAGCAGCCGGCCGGGGTGGAGGGGCACTGAAGCTTTCTTT,CASSRPGWRGTEAFF
-,-,TRBJ2-1,TRBV10-2,TGCGCCATCTCTTCGACGGGAGAAGGACTGGGTGCGGGTGAGCAGTTCTTC,CAISSTGEGLGAGEQFF
-,few,TRBJ1-5,TRBV4-1,TGCGCCAGCAGCCAAGGTGGAGGGGCTAGCAATCAGCCCCAGCATTTT,CASSQGGGASNQPQHF
TRBD2,once,TRBJ2-3,TRBV5-1,TGCGCCAGCAGGGATGAGGGCGGGGGAGATACGCAGTATTTT,CASRDEGGGDTQYF
-,once,TRBJ1-1,TRBV10-3,TGTGCCATCAGGAACCCGGACTCTCGCGGTGAAGCTTTCTTT,CAIRNPDSRGEAFF
-,-,TRBJ2-7,TRBV12-3/TRBV12-4,TGTGCCCGCAGAAAGTCGGGTTCCCCAAGCTCCTACGAGCAGTACTTC,CARRKSGSPSSYEQYF
TRBD2,-,TRBJ2-5,TRBV28,TGTGCCAGCAGTTGCGGGGGGCCCCAAGAGACCCAGTACTTC,CASSCGGPQETQYF
-,few,TRBJ2-3,TRBV10-3,TGTGCCATCAGTGAGGAGTCTAGTTCGATGGATACGCAGTATTTT,CAISEESSSMDTQYF
-,many,TRBJ2-5,TRBV5-1,TGCGCCAGCAGCGGATACGACCGGGGGGAGACCCAGTACTTC,CASSGYDRGETQYF
TRBD1,many,TRBJ2-4,TRBV7-9,TGTGCCAGCAGCTTGACAGGGGAGGCCAAAAACATTCAGTACTTC,CASSLTGEAKNIQYF
-,-,TRBJ1-3,TRBV7-2,TGTGCCAGCAGCTTAGCCGCCATCTCTGGAAACACCATATATTTT,CASSLAAISGNTIYF
TRBD2,many,TRBJ2-1,TRBV10-3,TGTGCCATCAGTGAGAAGCTAGCGGGGGGCTCAGAGCAGTTCTTC,CAISEKLAGGSEQFF
TRBD2,few,TRBJ2-5,TRBV28,TGTGCCAGCAGGGCTACTAGCGGGGGACTGGGGACCCAGTACTTC,CASRATSGGLGTQYF
-,many,TRBJ2-1,TRBV29-1,TGCAGCGGACGGCAAGGGGGTTCCAATGAGCAGTTCTTC,CSGRQGGSNEQFF
-,many,TRBJ2-7,TRBV3-1,TGTGCCAGCAGCCAAGTAGTCTACGAGCAGTACTTC,CASSQVVYEQYF
TRBD1,-,TRBJ1-2,TRBV20-1,TGCAGCGGCGCCCTGACAGGGTCAAGGGGCTACACCTTC,CSGALTGSRGYTF
-,-,TRBJ1-1,TRBV7-2,TGTGCCAGCAGCCCGGTCAGGGATCCGGCGGGCACTGAAGCTTTCTTT,CASSPVRDPAGTEAFF
-,many,TRBJ2-7,TRBV29-1,TGCAGCGTTGCTTGGGACACCTACTACGAGCAGTACTTC,CSVAWDTYYEQYF
TRBD1,few,TRBJ2-7,TRBV5-1,TGCGCCAGCAGCAAGACAACAGGGGGTCACCTCTACGAGCAGTACTTC,CASSKTTGGHLYEQYF
-,many,TRBJ2-5,TRBV6-6,TGTGCCAGCAGTTGGGGGGAAGAGACCCAGTACTTC,CASSWGEETQYF
-,-,TRBJ2-2,TRBV3-1,TGTGCCAGCAGCCAGCGTCAGAACCAGCGGACCGGGGAGCTGTTTTTT,CASSQRQNQRTGELFF
TRBD2,-,TRBJ2-2,TRBV29-1,TGCAGCGTTGAAGGGACGGGGGGAACGAACACCGGGGAGCTGTTTTTT,CSVEGTGGTNTGELFF
-,many,TRBJ2-3,TRBV7-3,TGTGCCAGCAGCAGACGCCCGGGTACAATCGATACGCAGTATTTT,CASSRRPGTIDTQYF
-,-,TRBJ1-5,TRBV20-1,TGCAGTGCTAGAGATCCAGGGGCACAGCCCCAGCATTTT,CSARDPGAQPQHF
-,few,TRBJ2-4,TRBV6-1,TGTGCCGGCACCCAAGGGGGGGGGGCCAAAAACATTCAGTACTTC,CAGTQGGGAKNIQYF
TRBD1,-,TRBJ1-1,TRBV5-1,TGCACCAGCAGCTTAATACCCGGACAGGGAACTGAAGCTTTCTTT,CTSSLIPGQGTEAFF
TRBD1,-,TRBJ2-7,TRBV24-1,TGTGCCACCAGTGACGCTTTCCGGGACAGGGGCTACAAGCAGTACTTC,CATSDAFRDRGYKQYF
TRBD2,many,TRBJ2-7,TRBV10-3,TGTGCCATCAGTGAGAGGGGGACTAGCGGGGTTCTTTCTTACGAGCAGTACTTC,CAISERGTSGVLSYEQYF
TRBD1,few,TRBJ2-3,TRBV3-1,TGTGCCAGCAGCCCGGGACAGGTGAGCACAGATACGCAGTATTTT,CASSPGQVSTDTQYF
-,-,TRBJ2-3,TRBV20-1,TGCAGTGCTAGAGATGGAGGGGGAGGCACAGATACGCAGTATTTT,CSARDGGGGTDTQYF
TRBD1,-,TRBJ1-1,TRBV12-3/TRBV12-4,TGTGCCAGCAGGAGGGACAGGGGGCGTACTGAAGCTTTCTTT,CASRRDRGRTEAFF
TRBD2,few,TRBJ2-1,TRBV20-1,TGCAGTGCTAGAGATAGCGGGAGCTCCTACAATGAGCAGTTCTTC,CSARDSGSSYNEQFF
-,few,TRBJ1-1,TRBV12-3/TRBV12-4,TGTGCCAGCAAGCCTCTAGGGGGACCCTTGGTAGCTTTCTTT,CASKPLGGPLVAFF
-,few,TRBJ1-2,TRBV14,TGTGCCAGCAGCCAAGACAGCATCTATGGCTACACCTTC,CASSQDSIYGYTF
-,few,TRBJ2-6,TRBV7-2,TGTGCCAGCAGCCCAAGACGTACAGGGGGGGGTTCTGGGGCCAACGTCCTGACTTTC,CASSPRRTGGGSGANVLTF
-,many,TRBJ2-5,TRBV6-2/TRBV6-3,TGTGCCAGCAGATCTCCACAAGAGACCCAGTACTTC,CASRSPQETQYF
-,-,TRBJ1-1,TRBV5-1,TGCGCCAGCAGCTTGGAACAGCACCCTGATAAGGACACTGAAGCTTTCTTT,CASSLEQHPDKDTEAFF
TRBD1,many,TRBJ2-1,TRBV24-1,TGTGCCACCAGTGATCCCCTAACAGGGGGACCCTACAATGAGCAGTTCTTC,CATSDPLTGGPYNEQFF
TRBD1,many,TRBJ2-7,TRBV29-1,TGCAGCGTTGTGGGACAGCACTACGAGCAGTACTTC,CSVVGQHYEQYF
-,-,TRBJ2-1,TRBV20-1,TGCAGTGCCCTCTCCTACAATGAGCAGTTCTTC,CSALSYNEQFF
-,many,TRBJ1-6,TRBV7-9,TGTGCCAGCAGCTCCGGTCAGGGGTTTTATAATTCACCCCTCCACTTT,CASSSGQGFYNSPLHF
-,-,TRBJ1-2,TRBV5-1,TGCGCCAGCAGCTTTGAAGGTCTAAACTATGGCTACACCTTC,CASSFEGLNYGYTF
TRBD2,once,TRBJ2-5,TRBV4-1,TGCGCCAGCAGCCAAAACCCCGGGGGGGAGCAGTACTTC,CASSQNPGGEQYF
-,once,TRBJ2-5,TRBV20-1,TGCAGTGCTAGTACAATTTCTGACGGGGCTGGCCAAGAGACCCAGTACTTC,CSASTISDGAGQETQYF
-,few,TRBJ1-4,TRBV7-8,TGTGCCAGCAGCCTCCCCGGCGGAGGGCCACTGTTTTTT,CASSLPGGGPLFF